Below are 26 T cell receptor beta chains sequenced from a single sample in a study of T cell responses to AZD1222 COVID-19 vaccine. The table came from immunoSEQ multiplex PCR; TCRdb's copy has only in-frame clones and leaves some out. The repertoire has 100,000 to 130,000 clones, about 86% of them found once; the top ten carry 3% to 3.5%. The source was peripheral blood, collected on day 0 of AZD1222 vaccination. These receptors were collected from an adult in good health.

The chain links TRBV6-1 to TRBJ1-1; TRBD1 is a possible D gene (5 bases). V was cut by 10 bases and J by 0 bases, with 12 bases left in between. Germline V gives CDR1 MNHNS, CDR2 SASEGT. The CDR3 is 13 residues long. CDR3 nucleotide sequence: TGTGCCACCTGGGGGACGGTGAACACTGAAGCTTTCTTT. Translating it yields CATWGTVNTEAFF.

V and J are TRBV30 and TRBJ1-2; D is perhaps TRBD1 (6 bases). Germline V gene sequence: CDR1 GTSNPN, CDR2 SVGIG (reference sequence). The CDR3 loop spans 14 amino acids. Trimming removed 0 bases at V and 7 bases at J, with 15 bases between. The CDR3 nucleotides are TGTGCCTGGAGTGTAGTTGCAGGGGTGGGTGGCTACACCTTC. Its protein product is CAWSVVAGVGGYTF. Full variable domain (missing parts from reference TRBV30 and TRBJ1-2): SQTIHQWPATLVQPVGSPLSLECTVEGTSNPNLYWYRQAAGRGLQLLFYSVGIGQISSEVPQNLSASRPQDRQFILSSKKLLLSDSGFYLCAWSVVAGVGGYTFGSGTRLTVV.

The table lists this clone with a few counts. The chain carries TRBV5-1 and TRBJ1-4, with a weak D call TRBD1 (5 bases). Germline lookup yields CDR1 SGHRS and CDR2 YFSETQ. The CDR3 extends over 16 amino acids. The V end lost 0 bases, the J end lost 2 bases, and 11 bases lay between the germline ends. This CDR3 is CASSLGPGLTNEKLFF. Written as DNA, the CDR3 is TGCGCCAGCAGCTTGGGACCGGGACTTACTAATGAAAAACTGTTTTTT.

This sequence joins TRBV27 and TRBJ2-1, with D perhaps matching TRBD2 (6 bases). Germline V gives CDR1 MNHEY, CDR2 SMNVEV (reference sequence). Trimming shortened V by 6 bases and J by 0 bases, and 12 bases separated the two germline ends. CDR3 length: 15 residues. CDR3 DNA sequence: TGTGCCAGCAGCCCGTGGGGGGACTCCTACAATGAGCAGTTCTTC. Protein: CASSPWGDSYNEQFF.

In DNA, the CDR3 is TGTGCCAGCAGAACATGGGACAGTTACACTGAAGCTTTCTTT. Its translation is CASRTWDSYTEAFF. The chain couples TRBV27 to TRBJ1-1, with 7 bases lining up with TRBD1. Germline V gives CDR1 MNHEY, CDR2 SMNVEV (reference sequence). The length of the CDR3 is 14 residues. Trimming took 6 bases from V and 3 from J; bases not matched to a gene: 7.

The CDR3 DNA reads TGCGCCAGCAGCTCGGGATCACAGGGATTGTCTGAAGCTTTCTTT. Amino acid sequence: CASSSGSQGLSEAFF. The V and J genes are TRBV5-1 and TRBJ1-1; perhaps TRBD1 as D (6 bases). From germline, CDR1 is SGHRS and CDR2 YFSETQ. The CDR3 contains 15 residues. The germline V and J ends were trimmed by 3 bases and 6 bases, with 18 bases remaining between them.

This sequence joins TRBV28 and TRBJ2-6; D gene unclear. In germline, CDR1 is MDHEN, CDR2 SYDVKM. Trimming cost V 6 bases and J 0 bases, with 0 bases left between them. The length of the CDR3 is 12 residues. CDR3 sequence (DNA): TGTGCCAGCAGCTCTGGGGCCAACGTCCTGACTTTC. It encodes CASSSGANVLTF.

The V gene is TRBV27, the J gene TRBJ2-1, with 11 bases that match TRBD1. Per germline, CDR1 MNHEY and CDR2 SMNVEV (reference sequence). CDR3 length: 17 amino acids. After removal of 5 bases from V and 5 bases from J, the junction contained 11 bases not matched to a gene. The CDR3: CASSPETGTGGHNEQFF. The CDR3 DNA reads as TGTGCCAGCAGTCCGGAGACCGGGACAGGGGGTCACAATGAGCAGTTCTTC.

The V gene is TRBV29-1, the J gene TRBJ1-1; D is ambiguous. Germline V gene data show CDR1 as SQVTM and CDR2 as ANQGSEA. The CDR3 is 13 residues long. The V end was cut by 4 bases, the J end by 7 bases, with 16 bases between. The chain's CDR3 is CSVGDLGGIEAFF. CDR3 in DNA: TGCAGCGTTGGGGATCTCGGCGGCATTGAAGCTTTCTTT.

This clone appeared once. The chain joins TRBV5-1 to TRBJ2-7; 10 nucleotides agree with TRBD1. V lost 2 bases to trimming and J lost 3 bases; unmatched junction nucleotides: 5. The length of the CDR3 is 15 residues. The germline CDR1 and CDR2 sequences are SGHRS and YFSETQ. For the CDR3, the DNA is TGCGCCAGCAGCTTCGGGACAGGGGTGGGCTACGAGCAGTACTTC. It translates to CASSFGTGVGYEQYF.

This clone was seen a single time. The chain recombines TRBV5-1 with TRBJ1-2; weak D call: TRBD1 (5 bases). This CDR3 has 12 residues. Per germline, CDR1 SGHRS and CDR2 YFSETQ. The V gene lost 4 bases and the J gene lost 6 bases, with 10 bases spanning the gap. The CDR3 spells CASSKTVDGYTF. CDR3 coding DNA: TGCGCCAGCAGCAAGACAGTTGATGGCTACACCTTC.

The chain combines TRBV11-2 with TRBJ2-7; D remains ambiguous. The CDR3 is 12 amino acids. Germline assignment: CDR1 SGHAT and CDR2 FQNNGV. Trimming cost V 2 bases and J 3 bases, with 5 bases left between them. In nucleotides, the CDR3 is TGTGCCAGCAGCTTATTACTCTACGAGCAGTACTTC. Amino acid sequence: CASSLLLYEQYF.

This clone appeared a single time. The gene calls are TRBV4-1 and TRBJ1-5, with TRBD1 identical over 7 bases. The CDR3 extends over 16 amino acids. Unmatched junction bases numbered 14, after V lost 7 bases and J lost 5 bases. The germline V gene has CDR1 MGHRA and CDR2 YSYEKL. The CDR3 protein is CASTPTGPVTDQPQHF. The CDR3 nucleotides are TGCGCCAGCACCCCGACAGGGCCCGTCACGGATCAGCCCCAGCATTTT.

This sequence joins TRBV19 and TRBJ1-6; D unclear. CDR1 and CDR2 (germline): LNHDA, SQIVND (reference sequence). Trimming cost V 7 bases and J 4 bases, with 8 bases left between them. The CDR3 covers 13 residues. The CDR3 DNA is TGTGCCAGTATTGACGGATATAATTCACCCCTCCACTTT. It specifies CASIDGYNSPLHF.

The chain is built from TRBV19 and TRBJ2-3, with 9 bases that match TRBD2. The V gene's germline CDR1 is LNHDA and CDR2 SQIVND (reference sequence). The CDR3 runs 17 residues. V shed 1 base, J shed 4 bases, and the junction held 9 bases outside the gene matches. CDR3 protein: CASSIGRRRGGADTQYF. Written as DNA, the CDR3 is TGTGCCAGTAGTATAGGTCGCCGGCGGGGGGGCGCAGATACGCAGTATTTT.

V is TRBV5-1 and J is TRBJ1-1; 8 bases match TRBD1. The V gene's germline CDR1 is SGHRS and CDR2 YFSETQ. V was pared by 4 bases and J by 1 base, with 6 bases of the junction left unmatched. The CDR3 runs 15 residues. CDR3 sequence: CASSVLGQGNTEAFF. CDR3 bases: TGCGCCAGCAGCGTACTAGGACAGGGGAACACTGAAGCTTTCTTT.

CDR3 DNA sequence: TGTGCCAGCAGCTCGTCCGGGACAATGGGCCAGCCCCAGCATTTT. Protein product: CASSSSGTMGQPQHF. The J gene is TRBJ1-5, the V gene TRBV7-9, with D possibly matching TRBD1 (6 bases). V was cut by 4 bases and J by 7 bases, with 17 bases left in between. The CDR3 runs to 15 residues. Germline lookup yields CDR1 SEHNR and CDR2 FQNEAQ (reference sequence). The complete variable domain, with remaining parts taken from reference TRBV7-9 and TRBJ1-5, reads DTGVSQNPRHKITKRGQNVTFRCDPISEHNRLYWYRQTLGQGPEFLTYFQNEAQLEKSRLLSDRFSAERPKGSFSTLEIQRTEQGDSAMYLCASSSSGTMGQPQHFGDGTRLSIL.

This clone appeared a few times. CDR3 loop: CASSFSGDQPQHF. CDR3 in DNA: TGTGCCAGCAGCTTCTCGGGGGATCAGCCCCAGCATTTT. The chain uses TRBV7-3 and TRBJ1-5, with D possibly being TRBD1 (5 bases). Per germline, CDR1 SGHTA and CDR2 FQGTGA. The CDR3 runs to 13 residues. V lost 3 bases to trimming and J lost 5 bases, with 8 bases between them.

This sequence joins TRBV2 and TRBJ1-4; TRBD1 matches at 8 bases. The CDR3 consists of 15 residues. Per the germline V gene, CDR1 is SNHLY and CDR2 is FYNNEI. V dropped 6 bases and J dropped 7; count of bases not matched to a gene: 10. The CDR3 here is CASREDRVLSEKLFF. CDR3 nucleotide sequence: TGTGCCAGCAGGGAGGACAGGGTGCTCAGTGAAAAACTGTTTTTT. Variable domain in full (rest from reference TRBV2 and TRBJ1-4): EPEVTQTPSHQVTQMGQEVILRCVPISNHLYFYWYRQILGQKVEFLVSFYNNEISEKSEIFDDQFSVERPDGSNFTLKIRSTKLEDSAMYFCASREDRVLSEKLFFGSGTQLSVL.

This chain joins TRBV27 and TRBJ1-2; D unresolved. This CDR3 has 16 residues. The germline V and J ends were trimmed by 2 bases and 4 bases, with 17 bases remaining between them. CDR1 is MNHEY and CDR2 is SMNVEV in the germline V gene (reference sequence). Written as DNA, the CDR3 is TGTGCCAGCAGTTTACAACCCGGACGGATCTTCTATGGCTACACCTTC. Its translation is CASSLQPGRIFYGYTF.

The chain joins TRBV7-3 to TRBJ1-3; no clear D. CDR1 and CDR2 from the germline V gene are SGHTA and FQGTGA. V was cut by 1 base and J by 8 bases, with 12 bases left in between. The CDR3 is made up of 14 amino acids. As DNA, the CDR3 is TGTGCCAGCAGCTTAAATGTCCATGGCGACACCATATATTTT. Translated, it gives CASSLNVHGDTIYF.

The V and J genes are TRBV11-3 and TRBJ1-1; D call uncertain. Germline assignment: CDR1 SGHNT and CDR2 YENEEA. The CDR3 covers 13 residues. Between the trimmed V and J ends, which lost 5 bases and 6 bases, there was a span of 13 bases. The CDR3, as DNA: TGTGCCAGCAGCCCCAGCCGGGCCGCTGAAGCTTTCTTT. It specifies CASSPSRAAEAFF.

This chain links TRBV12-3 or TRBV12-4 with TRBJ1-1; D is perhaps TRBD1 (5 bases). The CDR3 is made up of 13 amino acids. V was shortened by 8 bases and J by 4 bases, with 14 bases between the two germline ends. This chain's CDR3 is CASLRGRSTEAFF. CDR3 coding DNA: TGTGCCAGCCTACGGGGCCGGAGCACTGAAGCTTTCTTT.

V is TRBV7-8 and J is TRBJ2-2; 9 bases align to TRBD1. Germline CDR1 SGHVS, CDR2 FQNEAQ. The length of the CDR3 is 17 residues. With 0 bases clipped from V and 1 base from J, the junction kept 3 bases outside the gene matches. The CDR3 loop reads CASSLATGGWNTGELFF. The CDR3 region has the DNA TGTGCCAGCAGCTTAGCGACAGGGGGTTGGAACACCGGGGAGCTGTTTTTT. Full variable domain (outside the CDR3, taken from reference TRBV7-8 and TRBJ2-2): GAGVSQSPRYKVAKRGQDVALRCDPISGHVSLFWYQQALGQGPEFLTYFQNEAQLDKSGLPSDRFFAERPEGSVSTLKIQRTQQEDSAVYLCASSLATGGWNTGELFFGEGSRLTVL.

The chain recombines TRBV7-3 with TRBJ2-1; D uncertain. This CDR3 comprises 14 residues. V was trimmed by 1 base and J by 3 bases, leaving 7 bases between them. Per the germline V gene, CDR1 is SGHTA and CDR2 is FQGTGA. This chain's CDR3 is CASSLNSFYNEQFF. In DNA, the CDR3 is TGTGCCAGCAGCTTAAATTCCTTCTACAATGAGCAGTTCTTC.

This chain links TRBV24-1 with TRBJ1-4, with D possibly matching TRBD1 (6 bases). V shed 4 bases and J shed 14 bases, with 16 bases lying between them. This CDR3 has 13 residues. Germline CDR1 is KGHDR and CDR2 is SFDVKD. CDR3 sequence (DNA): TGTGCCACCAGTGAAGCCGGGACAATGAACCTGTTTTTT. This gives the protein CATSEAGTMNLFF.